This TCR beta chain was captured in a study of shared clonotypes between healthy human individuals. Overall study: In total, the donors were a couple of women and a few men aged 18 to 49.

General study findings and limits: It was only blood that was sampled, and tissue repertoires likely differ.

Measured with immunoSEQ multiplex PCR; TCRdb has only the in-frame clones, and not every one. The table shows 2 million to 2.5 million clones, with roughly 93% occurring only once. About this clone: Its antigen remains unidentified.

This TCR was sampled from a young man in good health. Some clones in this sample may be carry-over from other donors' samples. The sequencing sample was made of naive CD4+ T cells from PBMCs. Subset noted: CD45RA+ positively selected.

CDR3 sequence reads: CASSRGRAQETQYF. The CDR3 DNA is TGCGCCAGCAGCCGTGGGCGGGCCCAAGAGACCCAGTACTTC. The chain combines TRBV5-1 with TRBJ2-5; perhaps TRBD2 as D (5 bases). The germline V gene encodes CDR1 SGHRS and CDR2 YFSETQ. V shed 4 bases and J shed 1 base, with 11 bases lying between them. There are 14 residues in the CDR3.